These T cell receptor beta chains were read from a single sample in a study of CD8 T cells in Susac syndrome. One entry per CDR3 protein results from TCRdb running MiXCR on the immunoSEQ multiplex PCR reads. The sample records about 190,000 distinct CDR3 sequences, around 95% being singletons. Material: CD8+ T cells from PBMCs. These receptors originate from a human donor with Susac syndrome. Each CDR3 is given with its conserved first and last residue. Fields, in order: J gene, V gene, D gene, CDR3 protein. A D gene is named only where the DNA matches it firmly.

TRBJ2-7 TRBV4-2 NA CASSQEDSLSYEQYF
TRBJ1-1 TRBV18 NA CASSPPADPMNTEAFF
TRBJ2-7 TRBV20-1 NA CSASEGYEQYF
TRBJ2-1 TRBV30 TRBD2 CAWSPGLALNEQFF
TRBJ2-2 TRBV4-2 NA CASSQDKGHGELFF
TRBJ2-4 TRBV4-1 TRBD2 CASSQDLQGGNIQYF
TRBJ2-1 TRBV20-1 TRBD2 CSAPYSGDSYNEQFF
TRBJ2-7 TRBV21-1 NA CASTVQGSPYEQYF
TRBJ2-5 TRBV9 TRBD2 CASSPGGTSGSKETQYF
TRBJ1-1 TRBV7-8 NA CASSLVTGSTEAFF
TRBJ1-4 TRBV29-1 NA CSVELGGGEKLFF
TRBJ2-1 TRBV29-1 TRBD1 CSVGDSGNNEQFF
TRBJ2-7 TRBV2 TRBD1 CASSEEGQGYEQYF
TRBJ1-5 TRBV5-1 NA CASSLSSGGNQPQHF
TRBJ2-1 TRBV3-1 TRBD2 CASSLGLAEEFYNEQFF
TRBJ1-6 TRBV15 TRBD1 CATSPRRDRASPLHF
TRBJ1-1 TRBV12-3/TRBV12-4 TRBD1 CASSSPPGQMNTEAFF
TRBJ1-1 TRBV6-1 NA CASSTLSITRGITEAFF
TRBJ1-1 TRBV7-9 TRBD1 CASSLLTGQGAEAFF
TRBJ2-2 TRBV4-1 NA CASSQVGTSGELFF
TRBJ2-7 TRBV3-1 NA CASSQDFESSYEQYF
TRBJ2-7 TRBV28 NA CASRSPASNTLYEQYF
TRBJ2-2 TRBV13 NA CASSPLHGELFF
TRBJ2-3 TRBV9 NA CASSALGGPNTDTQYF
TRBJ2-5 TRBV5-1 TRBD1 CASRRDRAFSQETQYF
TRBJ1-2 TRBV12-3/TRBV12-4 TRBD1 CASTGQSNGYTF
TRBJ2-1 TRBV5-1 TRBD2 CASSFRLAGGKDEQFF
TRBJ2-1 TRBV15 TRBD2 CATSRDQASGNNEQFF
TRBJ2-1 TRBV20-1 TRBD2 CSARVGGAASGSHPAYNEQFF